The 22 T cell receptor beta chains in this list originate from one sample, sequenced in a study of OX40 agonist ivuxolimab in advanced cancers. Sequencing used immunoSEQ multiplex PCR; TCRdb keeps in-frame clones, though not all of them. The table shows about 43,000 clones, with roughly 80% occurring only once. Sequences were derived from CD4+ or CD8+ T cells sorted from blood, sampled in a trial of the OX40 agonist ivuxolimab. The receptors come from an adult with an advanced solid tumor such as melanoma, head and neck, liver or kidney cancer.

The CDR3 protein is CASSLDVVYGYTF. Written as DNA, the CDR3 is TGTGCCAGCAGTCTCGACGTGGTCTATGGCTACACCTTC. V usage is TRBV6-5 and J usage is TRBJ1-2; D unresolved. Trimming cost V 5 bases and J 4 bases, with 11 bases left between them. Germline loops: CDR1 MNHEY, CDR2 SVGAGI. This CDR3 has 13 residues.

This clone is labeled medium-sized. The rearrangement links TRBV19 to TRBJ1-5; D is ambiguous. The V gene lost 5 bases and the J gene lost 7 bases, with 12 bases spanning the gap. Germline V gene sequence: CDR1 LNHDA, CDR2 SQIVND (reference sequence). This CDR3 has 13 amino acids. The CDR3 coding sequence is TGTGCCAGTAGTGTGGGTGTAAGGCAGCCCCAGCATTTT. It specifies CASSVGVRQPQHF. Drawing the rest from reference TRBV19 and TRBJ1-5, the complete variable domain is DGGITQSPKYLFRKEGQNVTLSCEQNLNHDAMYWYRQDPGQGLRLIYYSQIVNDFQKGDIAEGYSVSREKKESFPLTVTSAQKNPTAFYLCASSVGVRQPQHFGDGTRLSIL.

The chain is built from TRBV28 and TRBJ2-7, with TRBD1 identical over 8 bases. The CDR3 spans 16 residues. Germline V gene data show CDR1 as MDHEN and CDR2 as SYDVKM. With 5 bases clipped from V and 1 base from J, the junction kept 10 bases outside the gene matches. CDR3 protein: CASSVITGGPSYEQYF. The CDR3 DNA sequence: TGTGCCAGCAGTGTCATTACAGGGGGGCCTTCCTACGAGCAGTACTTC. Full variable domain (missing parts from reference TRBV28 and TRBJ2-7): DVKVTQSSRYLVKRTGEKVFLECVQDMDHENMFWYRQDPGLGLRLIYFSYDVKMKEKGDIPEGYSVSREKKERFSLILESASTNQTSMYLCASSVITGGPSYEQYFGPGTRLTVT.

The rearrangement links TRBV4-2 to TRBJ2-1; 8 bases are shared with TRBD2. Unmatched junction bases numbered 9, after V lost 0 bases and J lost 2 bases. The CDR3 sequence is 18 residues long. From germline, CDR1 is LGHNA and CDR2 YNFKEQ. Written as DNA, the CDR3 is TGTGCCAGCAGCCAAGAGGAAAAGCGGGGGTTTCCCTACAATGAGCAGTTCTTC. Protein sequence: CASSQEEKRGFPYNEQFF.

V and J are TRBV7-8 and TRBJ1-2; TRBD1 might be the D (5 bases). The length of the CDR3 is 13 residues. V gave up 1 base and J gave up 8 bases, with 11 bases separating them. Germline loops: CDR1 SGHVS, CDR2 FQNEAQ. In nucleotides, the CDR3 is TGTGCCAGCAGCTTAGGGGGCGGGGTCGGCTACACCTTC. This codes for CASSLGGGVGYTF.

This chain connects TRBV9 to TRBJ2-2; the D is unclear. From germline, CDR1 is SGDLS and CDR2 YYNGEE. Trimming pared 4 bases from V and 7 bases from J, leaving 8 bases between. CDR3 length: 12 amino acids. CDR3 region: CASSPPDGELFF. In nucleotides, the CDR3 is TGTGCCAGCAGCCCCCCGGACGGGGAGCTGTTTTTT.

J is TRBJ2-3 and V is TRBV7-3; no reliable D call. This CDR3 region has 17 residues. Germline values: CDR1 SGHTA, CDR2 FQGTGA. V lost 5 bases to trimming and J lost 2 bases, with 20 bases between them. The CDR3 here is CASSAVGAGALTDTQYF. DNA of the CDR3: TGTGCCAGCAGCGCCGTGGGCGCCGGCGCCCTCACAGATACGCAGTATTTT.

J is TRBJ2-7 and V is TRBV11-2; unclear D gene. CDR1 and CDR2 from the germline V gene are SGHAT and FQNNGV. V lost 9 bases and J lost 6, with 12 bases in between. The CDR3 consists of 11 residues. Here the CDR3 DNA reads TGTGCCAGTGGCCCTACGGCCGAGCAGTACTTC. This translates into CASGPTAEQYF. Using reference TRBV11-2 and TRBJ2-7 for the parts outside the CDR3, the full variable domain is EAGVAQSPRYKIIEKRQSVAFWCNPISGHATLYWYQQILGQGPKLLIQFQNNGVVDDSQLPKDRFSAERLKGVDSTLKIQPAKLEDSAVYLCASGPTAEQYFGPGTRLTVT.

The J gene is TRBJ2-2, the V gene TRBV6-1, with 11 bases identical to TRBD2. CDR1 MNHNS and CDR2 SASEGT come from the germline V gene. This CDR3 comprises 14 residues. V dropped 6 bases and J dropped 6; count of bases not matched to a gene: 3. The CDR3 coding sequence is TGTGCCAGCAGGGATAGCGGGGGGGCCGGGGAGCTGTTTTTT. Translated, it gives CASRDSGGAGELFF.

The V call is TRBV19, the J call TRBJ2-1; TRBD2 is a possible D gene (6 bases). The CDR3 has 18 amino acids. The V end lost 4 bases, the J end lost 10 bases, and 29 bases lay between the germline ends. Germline assignment: CDR1 LNHDA and CDR2 SQIVND (reference sequence). This CDR3 is CASSTRSGGGGLPREQFF. CDR3 coding DNA: TGTGCCAGTAGTACCCGAAGTGGTGGGGGAGGACTTCCACGGGAGCAGTTCTTC. Full variable domain (outside the CDR3, taken from reference TRBV19 and TRBJ2-1): DGGITQSPKYLFRKEGQNVTLSCEQNLNHDAMYWYRQDPGQGLRLIYYSQIVNDFQKGDIAEGYSVSREKKESFPLTVTSAQKNPTAFYLCASSTRSGGGGLPREQFFGPGTRLTVL.

This clone was seen a single time. The rearrangement uses TRBV5-8 and TRBJ1-6; unclear D gene. CDR1 is SGHTS and CDR2 is YDEGEE in the germline V gene. Trimming left V 4 bases short and J 2 bases short, with 1 base between. The CDR3 sequence is 12 residues long. The chain's CDR3 is CASSPYNSPLHF. CDR3 DNA sequence: TGTGCCAGCAGCCCCTATAATTCACCCCTCCACTTT.

This clone was recorded once. CDR3 region: CSVYRGENTEAFF. For the CDR3, the DNA is TGCAGCGTTTACAGGGGGGAGAACACTGAAGCTTTCTTT. V gene TRBV29-1 combines with J gene TRBJ1-1, with 8 bases that match TRBD1. With V trimmed by 5 bases and J by 1 base, 3 bases remained unmatched. Germline V CDR1 and CDR2: SQVTM, ANQGSEA. The CDR3 sequence is 13 residues long.

This rearrangement joins TRBV5-4 to TRBJ2-7; D is unclear. The CDR3 runs to 15 residues. Germline CDR1 and CDR2: SGHNT and YYREEE (reference sequence). V lost 4 bases and J lost 2, with 16 bases in between. The CDR3 DNA reads as TGTGCCAGCAGCCCCCTAGTGGGCAGTACCTACGAGCAGTACTTC. It specifies CASSPLVGSTYEQYF.

The chain uses TRBV20-1 and TRBJ1-5; a weak D match, TRBD1 (5 bases). Germline loops: CDR1 DFQATT, CDR2 SNEGSKA (reference sequence). V lost 6 bases and J 11 bases, leaving 11 bases between the germline ends. CDR3 length equals 10 residues. The CDR3 spells CSAGLGSQHF. Written as DNA, the CDR3 is TGCAGTGCGGGACTGGGTTCCCAGCATTTT.

The chain combines TRBV19 with TRBJ1-1; 7 bases fit TRBD1. There are 16 residues in the CDR3. Germline V gene data show CDR1 as LNHDA and CDR2 as SQIVND (reference sequence). The V segment lost 5 bases and the J segment 0 bases; nucleotides outside the gene matches: 9. The chain's CDR3 is CASSSNRQGLNTEAFF. DNA of the CDR3: TGTGCCAGTAGTTCAAACCGACAGGGCCTGAACACTGAAGCTTTCTTT.

J is TRBJ2-3 and V is TRBV5-6, with TRBD1 matching 10 bases. Germline trimming cut 2 bases from V and 4 bases from J; bases unmatched to any gene: 4. This CDR3 comprises 15 residues. The V gene's germline CDR1 is SGHDT and CDR2 YYEEEE. Written as DNA, the CDR3 is TGTGCCAGCAGCTTCTCTGGGACAGGGGCAGATACGCAGTATTTT. It specifies CASSFSGTGADTQYF.

The chain couples TRBV7-2 to TRBJ2-2; D is unresolved. The ends were cut back, 5 bases at V and 1 base at J, with 14 bases in the middle. There are 16 residues in the CDR3. The germline gives CDR1 SGHTA, CDR2 FQGNSA. CDR3 region: CASSAPGLGNTGELFF. The CDR3 DNA is TGTGCCAGCAGCGCCCCCGGGCTGGGGAACACCGGGGAGCTGTTTTTT.

The chain combines TRBV14 with TRBJ1-2, with 9 bases identical to TRBD1. Unmatched junction bases numbered 6, after V lost 3 bases and J lost 4 bases. The CDR3 loop spans 15 amino acids. Germline assignment: CDR1 SGHDN and CDR2 FVKESK. CDR3: CASSQGRQGVYGYTF. The CDR3 bases are TGTGCCAGCAGCCAGGGAAGACAGGGGGTCTATGGCTACACCTTC.

This clone has a handful of counts. The CDR3 DNA is TGTGCCAGCAGATCGACAGGGTATCCTGAAGCTTTCTTT. Its translation: CASRSTGYPEAFF. The V gene is TRBV27, the J gene TRBJ1-1; 7 bases align to TRBD1. The germline V gene has CDR1 MNHEY and CDR2 SMNVEV (reference sequence). This CDR3 is built from 13 residues. The V segment lost 6 bases and the J segment 6 bases; nucleotides outside the gene matches: 7.

The chain couples TRBV30 to TRBJ2-6; 10 bases align to TRBD1. The CDR3 length is 17 residues. CDR1 GTSNPN and CDR2 SVGIG come from the germline V gene (reference sequence). J gave up 2 bases and V 2 bases, and 6 bases lay outside the gene matches. DNA of the CDR3: TGTGCCTGGAGTACAAGACAGGGGGCGGCTGGGGCCAACGTCCTGACTTTC. This encodes CAWSTRQGAAGANVLTF.

J is TRBJ2-5 and V is TRBV2; 9 bases line up with TRBD1. The J call may be faulty, since TRBJ2-7 better matches the DNA end. Germline V gives CDR1 SNHLY, CDR2 FYNNEI. The CDR3 has 13 amino acids. The CDR3 bases are TGTGCCAGCAGTGTCGACAGGGGGGCCGAGCAGTACTTC. Protein: CASSVDRGAEQYF.

The chain has TRBV19 and TRBJ1-6, with TRBD1 as a possible D gene (5 bases). Looked up from germline, CDR1 is LNHDA and CDR2 is SQIVND (reference sequence). This CDR3 is built from 18 residues. Deletions cut 0 bases from V and 7 bases from J, with 19 bases between. The CDR3 here is CASSIEVWGFSVNSPLHF. The CDR3 nucleotides read TGTGCCAGTAGTATAGAGGTTTGGGGCTTCAGCGTGAATTCACCCCTCCACTTT.